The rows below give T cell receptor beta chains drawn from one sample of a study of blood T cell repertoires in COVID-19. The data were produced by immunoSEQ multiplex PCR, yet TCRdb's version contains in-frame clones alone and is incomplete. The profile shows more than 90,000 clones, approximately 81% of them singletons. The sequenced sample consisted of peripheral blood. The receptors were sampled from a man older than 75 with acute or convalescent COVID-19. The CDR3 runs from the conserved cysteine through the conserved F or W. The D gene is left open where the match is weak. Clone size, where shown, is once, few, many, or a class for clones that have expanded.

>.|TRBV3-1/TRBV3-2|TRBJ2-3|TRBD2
CASSQVGTSGSFDGTDTQYF
TGTGCCAGCAGCCAAGTTGGGACTAGCGGGAGTTTTGACGGCACAGATACGCAGTATTTT
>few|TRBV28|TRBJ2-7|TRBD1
CASSLWDRESYEQYF
TGTGCCAGCAGTTTATGGGACAGGGAGTCCTACGAGCAGTACTTC
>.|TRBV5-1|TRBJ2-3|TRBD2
CASSPIIVLAGVPDTQYF
TGCGCCAGCAGCCCAATTATCGTACTAGCGGGAGTTCCAGATACGCAGTATTTT
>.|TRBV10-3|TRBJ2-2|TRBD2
CAISDLAGESEVVTGELFF
TGTGCCATCAGTGACCTAGCGGGAGAGAGTGAAGTTGTCACCGGGGAGCTGTTTTTT
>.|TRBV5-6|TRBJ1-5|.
CASSLSPTGQQPQHF
TGTGCCAGCAGCCTCAGCCCCACAGGGCAACAGCCCCAGCATTTT
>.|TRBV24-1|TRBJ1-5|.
CATMGSGGNQPQHF
TGTGCCACGATGGGGTCCGGGGGCAATCAGCCCCAGCATTTT
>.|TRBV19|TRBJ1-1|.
CASSRGQMSTEAFF
TGTGCCAGTAGCCGCGGACAGATGAGCACTGAAGCTTTCTTT
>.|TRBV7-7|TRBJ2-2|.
CASSQTSTGELFF
TGTGCTAGCAGCCAGACTAGTACCGGGGAGCTGTTTTTT
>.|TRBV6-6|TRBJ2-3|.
CASSSLTGTSTDTQYF
TGTGCCAGCAGTTCTCTAACAGGGACGAGCACAGATACGCAGTATTTT
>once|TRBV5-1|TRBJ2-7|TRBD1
CASSEGAATLFSYEQYF
TGCGCCAGCAGTGAGGGGGCGGCGACCCTCTTTTCCTACGAGCAGTACTTC
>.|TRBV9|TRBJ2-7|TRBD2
CASSGTSDSYEQYF
TGTGCCAGCAGCGGGACTAGCGACTCCTACGAGCAGTACTTC
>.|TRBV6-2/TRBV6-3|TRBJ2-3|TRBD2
CASSYVAGRTDTQYF
TGTGCCAGCAGTTACGTAGCGGGACGCACAGATACGCAGTATTTT
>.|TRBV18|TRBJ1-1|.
CASSPETNTEAFF
TGTGCCAGCTCACCAGAGACAAACACTGAAGCTTTCTTT
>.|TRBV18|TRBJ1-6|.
CASSPNFGGDNSPLHF
TGTGCCAGCTCACCGAATTTTGGGGGGGATAATTCACCCCTCCACTTT
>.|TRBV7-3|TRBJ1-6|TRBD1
CASSLSGQGERNSPLHF
TGTGCCAGCAGCTTAAGCGGACAGGGGGAGAGAAATTCACCCCTCCACTTT
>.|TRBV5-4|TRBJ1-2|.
CASSHVYHRANYGYTF
TGTGCCAGCAGCCACGTGTATCACAGAGCTAACTATGGCTACACCTTC
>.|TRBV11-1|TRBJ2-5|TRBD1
CASSSGTAQETQYF
TGTGCCAGCAGCTCCGGGACAGCCCAAGAGACCCAGTACTTC
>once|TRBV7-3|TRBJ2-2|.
CASSLTLTSPVGAGELFF
TGTGCCAGCAGCTTAACGTTAACTAGCCCCGTAGGGGCCGGGGAGCTGTTTTTT
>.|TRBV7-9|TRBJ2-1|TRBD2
CASNGLAGGSSYNEQFF
TGTGCCAGCAACGGACTAGCGGGAGGAAGCTCCTACAATGAGCAGTTCTTC
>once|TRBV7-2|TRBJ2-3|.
CASSLRGSGVSTDTQYF
TGTGCCAGCAGCTTAAGAGGGTCGGGGGTTAGCACAGATACGCAGTATTTT
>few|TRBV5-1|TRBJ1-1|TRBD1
CASLRETRGQAFF
TGCGCCAGTTTAAGAGAAACAAGGGGGCAAGCTTTCTTT
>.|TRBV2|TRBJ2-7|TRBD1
CASSMLGGQAVGEQYF
TGTGCCAGCAGTATGTTGGGGGGACAGGCAGTCGGGGAGCAGTACTTC
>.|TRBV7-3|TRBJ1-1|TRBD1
CASSPRGRWDEAFF
TGTGCCAGCAGCCCCAGGGGGCGATGGGATGAAGCTTTCTTT
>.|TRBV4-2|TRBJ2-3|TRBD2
CASSQDPSGGGDTQYF
TGTGCCAGCAGCCAAGATCCGTCGGGAGGAGGGGATACGCAGTATTTT
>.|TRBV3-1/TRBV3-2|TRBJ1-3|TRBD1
CASSRDSHSGNTIYF
TGTGCCAGCAGCCGGGACAGTCACTCTGGAAACACCATATATTTT
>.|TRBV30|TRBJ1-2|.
CAWSVRGGDGYTF
TGTGCCTGGAGTGTACGAGGGGGTGATGGCTACACCTTC
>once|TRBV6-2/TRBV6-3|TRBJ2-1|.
CASSPLAAGQYNEQFF
TGTGCCAGCAGCCCTCTCGCAGCGGGCCAATACAATGAGCAGTTCTTC
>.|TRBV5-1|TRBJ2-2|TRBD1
CASSFQGDTGELFF
TGCGCCAGCAGCTTCCAGGGGGACACCGGGGAGCTGTTTTTT
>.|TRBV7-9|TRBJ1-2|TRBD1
CASKRTGGNYGYTF
TGTGCCAGCAAAAGGACAGGGGGTAACTATGGCTACACCTTC
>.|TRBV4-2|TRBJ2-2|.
CASSLGGANTGELFF
TGTGCCAGCAGCCTCGGAGGAGCGAACACCGGGGAGCTGTTTTTT
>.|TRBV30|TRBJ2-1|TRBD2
CAWVRGSSYNEQFF
TGTGCCTGGGTGCGGGGGAGCTCCTACAATGAGCAGTTCTTC
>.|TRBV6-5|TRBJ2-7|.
CASSYTRDEQYF
TGTGCCAGCAGTTACACTAGGGACGAGCAGTACTTC
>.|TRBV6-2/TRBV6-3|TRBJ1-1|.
CASSYSRGAGEAFF
TGTGCCAGCAGTTACTCCCGGGGGGCCGGTGAAGCTTTCTTT
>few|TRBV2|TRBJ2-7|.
CASSEVGGLYEQYF
TGTGCCAGCAGTGAGGTTGGGGGCCTCTACGAGCAGTACTTC
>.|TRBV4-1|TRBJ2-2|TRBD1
CASSQEGTGVPGELFF
TGCGCCAGCAGCCAAGAAGGGACAGGGGTTCCCGGGGAGCTGTTTTTT